This T cell receptor beta chain was observed in a study of T cell changes during pregnancy in multiple sclerosis (dated by TCRdb to 2018 to 2020). Background for the entire study: Changes in the T cell repertoire over the course of pregnancy were examined in this study in women with multiple sclerosis.

The method behind the library was the immunoSEQ multiplex PCR assay. TCRdb took this table from immuneACCESS and kept in-frame rearrangements with V and J called. Such tables lack part of the clones; where checked against another copy, unresolved V genes explain under half of the gap, and the rest is unexplained. This sample holds approximately 21,000 clones; around 89% were observed only once. Of the sample, around 7% falls within the top ten clones. The germline V gene yields SQVTM for CDR1 and ANQGSEA for CDR2. The CDR3 measures 13 amino acids from cysteine to phenylalanine. Of all the DNA, just the CDR3 is kept, 39 bases in frame from base 1. At the junction V is shortened by 7 bases and J by 3 bases; bases outside the gene matches: 6. This clone was picked up one time. Which antigen it targets is not known. No base qualities exist here, and no much larger clone lies one base off it.

The rearrangement combines TRBV29-1 with TRBJ2-7; 10 bases in between match TRBD1. The specimen was CD8+ T cells from peripheral blood mononuclear cells, collected in the first trimester of pregnancy. The receptor's source is a female donor with multiple sclerosis, enrolled in a pregnancy study. Read as DNA, the sequence is TGCAGCGCTATGCGGGACAGGGGCTACGAGCAGTACTTC. Translated, it gives CSAMRDRGYEQYF.